This T cell receptor (beta chain) is drawn from a study of blood T cell repertoires in COVID-19 (dated by TCRdb to the early 2020s). Regarding the research as a whole: The collaborator samples originated in the United States, Italy and Spain and spanned the acute and convalescent phases of COVID-19. The material from the prospective study consisted of cDNA or gDNA derived from T cells, B-cell-depleted T cells, or PBMCs. Where available, HLA class I and class II types were obtained from metadata supplied by the sample provider rather than from assay-based typing. The samples were drawn from the first 160 participants of the ongoing ImmuneRACE study and from 1,254 subjects provided by 6 global collaborators. The dataset comprised deeply sampled blood TCRbeta repertoires from subjects exposed to, actively infected with, or recovered from COVID-19. A freely available public database, intended as a resource for researchers studying the immune response to SARS-CoV-2, is where the repertoires were released. Nearly every sample came with metadata listing a de-identified subject ID, COVID-19 status, age in years and sex.

As to this clone: The clone's antigen remains unknown. No quality values exist for individual bases; no much larger clone is one base distant. Other DNA variants within this sample encode the same CDR3.

The immunoSEQ Assay, a bias-controlled multiplex PCR, was used to amplify TCRbeta CDR3 regions from genomic DNA. The authors' analysis ran thus. The number of nucleated cells in each sample was estimated from the amplification of reference gene primers within the assay. To quantify the absolute abundance of each unique TCRbeta CDR3 rearrangement, sequence reads were collapsed and filtered. For each sample, productive Simpson clonality was calculated by taking the square root of Simpson's diversity index across productive rearrangements. What TCRdb holds here is the immuneACCESS table cut down to in-frame rearrangements. Part of the clones is not present; checked against another copy, under half of the missing clones reflect an unresolved V gene, and the others are unexplained. V, J and clone size are taken as reported in that table, and D and trimming were inferred from the DNA itself. The sample has some 390,000 clones on record, approximately 91% of them singletons. The leading ten clones occupy about 1.4% of the sample.

One collaborating source in Seattle enrolled patients while the patients were actively infected and followed the patients over time throughout the course of disease. Whole blood was collected in K2EDTA tubes by collaborating institutions according to the institutions' own protocols. For TCRbeta analysis, collaborator samples were shipped as frozen whole blood, as isolated PBMCs, or as DNA extracted from either sample type. The CDR3 contains 14 residues, cysteine and phenylalanine counted. Here the CDR3 DNA is all that survives: 42 bases in frame from base 1. V and J are truncated by 3 bases and 0 bases respectively, leaving an intervening sequence of 8 bases. The germline V gene specifies KGHSH as CDR1 and LQKENI as CDR2. Points the paper makes about the study in general: The amount of clinical and demographic metadata varied by source and participant and was provided uncurated.

Sequencing was carried out using peripheral blood. This sequence uses TRBV18 and TRBJ1-1, with no reliable assignment of the D segment. The sequence came from a woman between 35 and 50 years old with COVID-19, enrolled during active disease. The CDR3 loop reads CASSPGALNTEAFF. The bases are TGTGCCAGCTCACCGGGCGCGTTGAACACTGAAGCTTTCTTT. Extended through the reference TRBV18 and TRBJ1-1 proteins, this CDR3 yields the full variable domain: NAGVMQNPRHLVRRRGQEARLRCSPMKGHSHVYWYRQLPEEGLKFMVYLQKENIIDESGMPKERFSAEFPKEGPSILRIQQVVRGDSAAYFCASSPGALNTEAFFGQGTRLTVV.